This TCR beta chain was found in a study of T cells in Graves' hyperthyroidism and ophthalmopathy. This clonotype was recorded many times. Using RNA transcripts as the source, TCR beta CDR3 regions were amplified. With the HTBI primer set, the TCR CDR3 went through a first round of RT-PCR. One entry per CDR3 protein, called by TCRdb with MiXCR from the multiplex PCR reads. The table shows 600,000 to 700,000 distinct CDR3 sequences, with roughly 15% occurring only once. The V end was cut by 6 bases, the J end by 0 bases, with 14 bases between. Germline CDR1 is MNHNS and CDR2 is SASEGT. The CDR3 totals 15 residues.

This chain uses TRBV6-1 with TRBJ1-1, with D perhaps TRBD1 (6 bases). Specimen: blood. The source of this sequence is a woman aged 40 to 49 with Graves' ophthalmopathy. This chain's CDR3 is CASRRDTLMNTEAFF. CDR3 nucleotide sequence: TGTGCCAGCAGGCGGGACACACTTATGAACACTGAAGCTTTCTTT.